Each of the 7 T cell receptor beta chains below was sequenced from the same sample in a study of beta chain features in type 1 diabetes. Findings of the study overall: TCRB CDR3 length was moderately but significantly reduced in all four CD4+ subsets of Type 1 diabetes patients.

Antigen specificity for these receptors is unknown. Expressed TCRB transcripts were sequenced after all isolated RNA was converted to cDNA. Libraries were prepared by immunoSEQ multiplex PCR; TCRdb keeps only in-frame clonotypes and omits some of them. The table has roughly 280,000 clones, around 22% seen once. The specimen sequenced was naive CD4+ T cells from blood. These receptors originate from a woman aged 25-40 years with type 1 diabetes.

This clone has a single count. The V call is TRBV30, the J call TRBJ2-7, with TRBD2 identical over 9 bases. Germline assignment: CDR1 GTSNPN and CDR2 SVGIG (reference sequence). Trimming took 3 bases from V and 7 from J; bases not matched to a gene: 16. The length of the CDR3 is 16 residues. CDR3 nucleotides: TGTGCCTGGAGGTCGATGGGGACTAGCCCACGATTAGAGCAGTACTTC. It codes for CAWRSMGTSPRLEQYF.

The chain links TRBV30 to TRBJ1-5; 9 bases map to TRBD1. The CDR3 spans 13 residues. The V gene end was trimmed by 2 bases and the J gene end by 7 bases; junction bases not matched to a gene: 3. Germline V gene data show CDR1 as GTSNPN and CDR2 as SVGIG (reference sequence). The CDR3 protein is CAWSRQGVQPQHF. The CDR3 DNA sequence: TGTGCCTGGAGTCGACAGGGGGTACAGCCCCAGCATTTT.

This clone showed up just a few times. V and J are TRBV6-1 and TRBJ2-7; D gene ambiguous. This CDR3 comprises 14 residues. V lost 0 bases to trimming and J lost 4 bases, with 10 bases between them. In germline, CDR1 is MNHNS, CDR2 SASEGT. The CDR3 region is CASSEALGWYEQYF. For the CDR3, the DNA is TGTGCCAGCAGTGAAGCGCTGGGCTGGTACGAGCAGTACTTC.

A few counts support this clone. The CDR3 is CASSKTSGTETQYF. The CDR3 nucleotides read TGTGCCAGCAGCAAGACTAGCGGGACAGAGACCCAGTACTTC. The chain couples TRBV7-2 to TRBJ2-5, with TRBD2 matching over 11 bases. Germline V gene sequence: CDR1 SGHTA, CDR2 FQGNSA. V gave up 5 bases and J gave up 4 bases; unmatched junction bases: 3. This CDR3 region has 14 residues.

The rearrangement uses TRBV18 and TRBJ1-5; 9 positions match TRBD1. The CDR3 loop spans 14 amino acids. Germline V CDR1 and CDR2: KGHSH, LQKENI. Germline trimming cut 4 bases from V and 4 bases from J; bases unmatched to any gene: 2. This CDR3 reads CASSLGTGNQPQHF. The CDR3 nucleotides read TGTGCCAGCTCACTCGGGACAGGGAATCAGCCCCAGCATTTT.

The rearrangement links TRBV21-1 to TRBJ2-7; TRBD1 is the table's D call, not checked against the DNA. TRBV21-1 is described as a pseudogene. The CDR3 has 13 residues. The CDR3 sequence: CASSKGPTYEQYF. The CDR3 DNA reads TGTGCCAGCAGCAAAGGGCCGACCTACGAGCAGTACTTC.

The CDR3 region has the DNA TGCAGCGCTTCTTTATCCACTGAAGCTTTCTTT. Its protein is CSASLSTEAFF. This chain links TRBV29-1 with TRBJ1-1, with unresolved D. CDR3 length: 11 amino acids. V lost 7 bases and J 4 bases, leaving 10 bases between the germline ends. In germline, CDR1 is SQVTM, CDR2 ANQGSEA.